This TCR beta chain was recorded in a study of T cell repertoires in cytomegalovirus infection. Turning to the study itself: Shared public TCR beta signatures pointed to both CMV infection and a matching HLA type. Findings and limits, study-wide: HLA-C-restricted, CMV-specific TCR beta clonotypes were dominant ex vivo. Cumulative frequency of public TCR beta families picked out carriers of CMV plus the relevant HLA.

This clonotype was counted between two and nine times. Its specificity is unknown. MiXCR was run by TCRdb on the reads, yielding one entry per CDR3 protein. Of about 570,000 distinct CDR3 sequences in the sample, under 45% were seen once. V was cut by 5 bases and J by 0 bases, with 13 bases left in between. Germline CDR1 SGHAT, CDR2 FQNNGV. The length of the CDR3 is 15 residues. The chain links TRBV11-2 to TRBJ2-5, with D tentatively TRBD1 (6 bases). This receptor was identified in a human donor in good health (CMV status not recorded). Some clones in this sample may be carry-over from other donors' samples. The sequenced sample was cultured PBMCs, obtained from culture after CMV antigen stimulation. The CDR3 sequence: CASSKAGVYQETQYF. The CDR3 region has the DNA TGTGCCAGCAGCAAGGCAGGGGTGTACCAAGAGACCCAGTACTTC.